These 8 T cell receptor beta chains share one sample of origin, sequenced in a study of identical twins. Via MiXCR, TCRdb re-called the 5' RACE reads, giving one row per CDR3 protein. The repertoire has under 900,000 distinct CDR3 sequences, 15% to 20% of them found once; the top ten carry around 14%. This sample also belongs to another study, concerning T cells expressing NK-cell markers.

Material: PBMCs. These TCRs come from a young woman in good health.

There are a few counts of this clonotype. This chain links TRBV20-1 with TRBJ2-3, with TRBD2 as a possible D gene (6 bases). Germline-derived CDR1 and CDR2 are DFQATT and SNEGSKA (reference sequence). The V end lost 0 bases, the J end lost 7 bases, and 17 bases lay between the germline ends. This CDR3 region has 15 residues. The CDR3 coding sequence is TGCAGTGCTAGAGATCCGCGGGACTTCGGGCATACGCAGTATTTT. This codes for CSARDPRDFGHTQYF.

This clonotype has at least ten counts. This chain joins TRBV11-1 and TRBJ2-1; 8 nucleotides line up with TRBD2. Per the germline V gene, CDR1 is SGHAT and CDR2 is FQDESV (reference sequence). V lost 1 base, J lost 0 bases, and 2 bases stayed unmatched. This CDR3 spans 16 amino acids. CDR3 DNA sequence: TGTGCCAGCAGCTTAGAGCGGGGGAGCTCCTACAATGAGCAGTTCTTC. The encoded protein is CASSLERGSSYNEQFF.

This chain joins TRBV5-1 and TRBJ2-1; TRBD1 matches at 9 bases. Germline values: CDR1 SGHRS, CDR2 YFSETQ. V dropped 3 bases and J dropped 3; count of bases not matched to a gene: 10. This CDR3 spans 17 amino acids. CDR3: CASSSVSWTGDYNEQFF. The CDR3 region has the DNA TGCGCCAGCAGCTCCGTGTCCTGGACAGGGGACTACAATGAGCAGTTCTTC.

This chain links TRBV12-3 or TRBV12-4 with TRBJ1-2; the D is unclear. Trimming stripped 4 bases from V and 3 bases from J, with 9 bases between. This CDR3 is 13 amino acids long. CDR3 in amino acids: CASSSQPYYGYTF. The CDR3, as DNA: TGTGCCAGCAGTTCACAGCCGTACTATGGCTACACCTTC.

The V call is TRBV5-6, the J call TRBJ2-3; 7 nucleotides match TRBD2. The CDR3 spans 16 residues. Germline CDR1 and CDR2: SGHDT and YYEEEE. The V gene end was trimmed by 0 bases and the J gene end by 1 base; junction bases not matched to a gene: 5. This CDR3 reads CASSLGAGHGTDTQYF. CDR3 sequence (DNA): TGTGCCAGCAGCTTGGGAGCGGGGCATGGCACAGATACGCAGTATTTT. Full variable domain (remainder filled in from reference TRBV5-6 and TRBJ2-3): DAGVTQSPTHLIKTRGQQVTLRCSPKSGHDTVSWYQQALGQGPQFIFQYYEEEERQRGNFPDRFSGHQFPNYSSELNVNALLLGDSALYLCASSLGAGHGTDTQYFGPGTRLTVL.

The CDR3 region has the DNA TGTGCCAGCAGGGTAGTCCTCAGCACAGATACGCAGTATTTT. Translation: CASRVVLSTDTQYF. The chain couples TRBV6-1 to TRBJ2-3; D is unresolved. Trimming shortened V by 6 bases and J by 0 bases, and 10 bases separated the two germline ends. This CDR3 comprises 14 residues. CDR1 and CDR2 (germline): MNHNS, SASEGT.

The chain has TRBV18 and TRBJ1-3; D is unclear. Germline-derived CDR1 and CDR2 are KGHSH and LQKENI. The CDR3 covers 16 residues. The V end was cut by 3 bases, the J end by 0 bases, with 12 bases between. CDR3 coding DNA: TGTGCCAGCTCACCTTTAGGGAAGAGCTCTGGAAACACCATATATTTT. Protein product: CASSPLGKSSGNTIYF.

This clonotype came up a few times. J is TRBJ2-5 and V is TRBV12-3 or TRBV12-4; TRBD1 matches at 7 bases. V trimming: 5 bases; J trimming: 5 bases; junction bases outside the gene matches: 11. This CDR3 is 15 amino acids long. The CDR3, as DNA: TGTGCCAGCAGTGCCCTCGAGGGGGCACAGGAGACCCAGTACTTC. Translating it yields CASSALEGAQETQYF.